What follows are 13 T cell receptor beta chains derived from one specimen sequenced in a study of T cell responses to AZD1222 COVID-19 vaccine. Only in-frame clones appear in the TCRdb table, and some are missing; sequencing was by immunoSEQ multiplex PCR. Of 100,000 to 150,000 clones listed, roughly 93% are singletons. The sequencing here drew on peripheral blood, taken on day 0 of AZD1222 vaccination. Source of these receptors: an adult in good health.

The sample holds one count of this clone. The genes are TRBV5-1 and TRBJ1-4; no definite D call. Trimming removed 4 bases at V and 4 bases at J, with 11 bases between. In germline, CDR1 is SGHRS, CDR2 YFSETQ. The CDR3 is made up of 14 amino acids. Here the CDR3 reads CASSQDSLNEKLFF. The CDR3, as DNA: TGCGCCAGCAGCCAGGACTCTCTTAATGAAAAACTGTTTTTT.

The chain carries TRBV7-8 and TRBJ2-2; 7 bases match TRBD1. This CDR3 is built from 20 residues. Unmatched junction bases numbered 20, after V lost 1 base and J lost 6 bases. Germline CDR1 and CDR2: SGHVS and FQNEAQ. The CDR3 loop is CASSLGDRENPFVAAGELFF. In DNA, the CDR3 is TGTGCCAGCAGCTTAGGGGACAGAGAGAATCCGTTCGTCGCCGCCGGGGAGCTGTTTTTT.

The genes are TRBV5-1 and TRBJ1-2; possibly TRBD1 for D (6 bases). V was clipped by 0 bases and J by 3 bases, with 9 bases between them. Germline V gives CDR1 SGHRS, CDR2 YFSETQ. This CDR3 is built from 14 residues. CDR3 coding DNA: TGCGCCAGCAGCTTGGAAACAGGGCACTATGGCTACACCTTC. Protein sequence: CASSLETGHYGYTF. Combining the CDR3 with reference TRBV5-1 and TRBJ1-2 gives the whole variable domain KAGVTQTPRYLIKTRGQQVTLSCSPISGHRSVSWYQQTPGQGLQFLFEYFSETQRNKGNFPGRFSGRQFSNSRSEMNVSTLELGDSALYLCASSLETGHYGYTFGSGTRLTVV.

This chain links TRBV7-6 with TRBJ2-5, with a tentative D call TRBD1 (6 bases). CDR3 size: 14 residues. Trimming cost V 0 bases and J 4 bases, with 9 bases left between them. Looked up from germline, CDR1 is SGHVS and CDR2 is FNYEAQ. CDR3 loop: CASSLAQGRETQYF. The CDR3 nucleotides read TGTGCCAGCAGCTTAGCGCAGGGGCGAGAGACCCAGTACTTC.

V usage is TRBV6-2 or TRBV6-3 and J usage is TRBJ1-2; D unresolved. The germline CDR1 and CDR2 sequences are MNHEY and SVGEGT. The V end lost 2 bases, the J end lost 1 base, and 5 bases lay between the germline ends. The length of the CDR3 is 13 residues. The DNA for the CDR3 is TGTGCCAGCAGTTACGGGCTTAACTATGGCTACACCTTC. Translation gives CASSYGLNYGYTF.

The rearrangement joins TRBV6-6 to TRBJ2-7; 9 nucleotides align to TRBD2. CDR3 length equals 15 residues. The V gene's germline CDR1 is MNHNY and CDR2 SVGAGI (reference sequence). V shed 3 bases and J 7 bases; nucleotides not matched to a gene: 10. The CDR3: CASSYSASGTKEQYF. The CDR3 bases are TGTGCCAGCAGTTATTCGGCTAGCGGGACAAAGGAGCAGTACTTC.

This clone was seen only a few times. This chain joins TRBV7-6 and TRBJ2-1; 10 nucleotides agree with TRBD2. J was trimmed by 5 bases and V by 5 bases; bases with no gene match: 12. Per germline, CDR1 SGHVS and CDR2 FNYEAQ. The CDR3 length is 17 residues. This CDR3 reads CASSNRLAGLPDNEQFF. The CDR3 nucleotides read TGTGCCAGCAGCAACCGACTAGCGGGCCTTCCCGACAATGAGCAGTTCTTC.

The V gene is TRBV28, the J gene TRBJ1-1; a possible D gene is TRBD1 (5 bases). The V gene's germline CDR1 is MDHEN and CDR2 SYDVKM. V was trimmed by 7 bases and J by 7 bases, leaving 25 bases between them. This CDR3 is 16 amino acids long. The CDR3 DNA reads as TGTGCCAGCACCTCTCGGGGCGGTAACACCTTCTATGAAGCTTTCTTT. Encoded protein: CASTSRGGNTFYEAFF.

The gene calls are TRBV30 and TRBJ2-7; tentatively, D is TRBD1 or TRBD2 (5 bases each). The germline V gene encodes CDR1 GTSNPN and CDR2 SVGIG (reference sequence). Trimming took 2 bases from V and 4 from J, leaving 12 bases between them. This CDR3 spans 13 amino acids. CDR3 region: CAWSIWGMYEQYF. As DNA, the CDR3 is TGTGCCTGGAGTATCTGGGGGATGTACGAGCAGTACTTC.

This clone showed up many times. This sequence joins TRBV27 and TRBJ1-3, with a weak D call TRBD1 (5 bases). Per germline, CDR1 MNHEY and CDR2 SMNVEV (reference sequence). Trimming cost V 3 bases and J 0 bases, with 12 bases left between them. This CDR3 spans 16 amino acids. The CDR3 nucleotides read TGTGCCAGCAGTTTGGCGGGGCTTGACTCTGGAAACACCATATATTTT. Translation: CASSLAGLDSGNTIYF.

The chain couples TRBV29-1 to TRBJ2-7; 7 bases map to TRBD2. This CDR3 has 13 residues. CDR1 and CDR2 (germline): SQVTM, ANQGSEA. DNA of the CDR3: TGCTCCATTGGGGGGACTAATCCCTACGAGCAGTACTTC. Residues: CSIGGTNPYEQYF.

This chain connects TRBV29-1 to TRBJ1-1; D gene unclear. Germline CDR1 reads SQVTM; CDR2 reads ANQGSEA. This CDR3 contains 11 residues. Trimming removed 5 bases at V and 4 bases at J, with 8 bases between. In DNA form, the CDR3 reads TGCAGCGTTTCGGGAAGCACTGAAGCTTTCTTT. It encodes CSVSGSTEAFF.

The rearrangement links TRBV9 to TRBJ2-2, with D uncertain. Trimming shortened V by 0 bases and J by 5 bases, and 11 bases separated the two germline ends. CDR1 SGDLS and CDR2 YYNGEE come from the germline V gene. The CDR3 contains 15 residues. As DNA, the CDR3 is TGTGCCAGCAGCGTAGCGTCCCTTCGGACCGGGGAGCTGTTTTTT. This encodes CASSVASLRTGELFF.